The 22 T cell receptor beta chains below were found in one sample sequenced in a study of blood T cell repertoires in COVID-19. Here immunoSEQ multiplex PCR was the method, and the copy in TCRdb shows in-frame clones only, minus some. Among around 430,000 clones listed, approximately 88% were seen once. Sequencing used peripheral blood. All receptors come from a woman aged 45-65 years with COVID-19, enrolled during active disease.

The chain joins TRBV6-5 to TRBJ1-2; D is possibly TRBD1 (5 bases). Germline CDR1 reads MNHEY; CDR2 reads SVGAGI. This CDR3 has 13 residues. V dropped 7 bases and J dropped 4 bases, with 13 bases sitting between them. CDR3 residues: CASKTGGTYGYTF. Written as DNA, the CDR3 is TGTGCCAGCAAAACGGGAGGGACCTATGGCTACACCTTC.

The rearrangement links TRBV2 to TRBJ2-1; 9 nucleotides line up with TRBD1. This CDR3 region has 12 residues. Germline V gene lookup returns CDR1 SNHLY and CDR2 FYNNEI. V dropped 1 base and J dropped 13; count of bases not matched to a gene: 2. For the CDR3, the DNA is TGTGCCAGCAGTGAAGAACAGGGGGCACAGTTCTTC. Translation: CASSEEQGAQFF. Variable domain in full (rest from reference TRBV2 and TRBJ2-1): EPEVTQTPSHQVTQMGQEVILRCVPISNHLYFYWYRQILGQKVEFLVSFYNNEISEKSEIFDDQFSVERPDGSNFTLKIRSTKLEDSAMYFCASSEEQGAQFFGPGTRLTVL.

The CDR3 DNA follows: TGTGCCAGCAGTGCGCCGGGACAGGGAGGCACTGAAGCTTTCTTT. Translated, it gives CASSAPGQGGTEAFF. The chain has TRBV25-1 and TRBJ1-1; 9 positions match TRBD1. The germline V gene has CDR1 MGHDK and CDR2 SYGVNS. V shed 4 bases and J 4 bases; nucleotides not matched to a gene: 7. The CDR3 totals 15 residues.

The V and J genes are TRBV11-3 and TRBJ2-3; D ambiguous. CDR1 is SGHNT and CDR2 is YENEEA in the germline V gene. V was clipped by 4 bases and J by 2 bases, with 4 bases between them. This CDR3 region has 12 residues. The CDR3 sequence: CASSYNTDTQYF. CDR3 nucleotides: TGTGCCAGCAGCTACAACACAGATACGCAGTATTTT.

The V and J genes are TRBV11-2 and TRBJ1-4; 7 bases agree with TRBD1. CDR1 and CDR2 from the germline V gene are SGHAT and FQNNGV. This CDR3 contains 15 residues. The V and J ends lost 5 bases and 7 bases, in that order; junction bases with no gene match: 10. As DNA, the CDR3 is TGTGCCAGCAGCCTGTGGAGACAGGGAGGTGAAAAACTGTTTTTT. Residues: CASSLWRQGGEKLFF.

The rearrangement links TRBV5-1 to TRBJ1-2; a possible D gene is TRBD1 (6 bases). Trimming pared 0 bases from V and 4 bases from J, leaving 10 bases between. The CDR3 is 14 amino acids. The V gene's germline CDR1 is SGHRS and CDR2 YFSETQ. The CDR3 loop reads CASSLEGQSYGYTF. CDR3 bases: TGCGCCAGCAGCTTGGAAGGACAGAGCTATGGCTACACCTTC.

A single count supports this clone. The chain joins TRBV21-1 to TRBJ1-1. TRBV21-1 is flagged as a pseudogene. This CDR3 is built from 12 residues. The CDR3 region is CASSIYRAEAFF. The CDR3 bases are TGTGCCAGCAGCATCTACCGAGCCGAAGCTTTCTTT.

The chain employs TRBV5-1 and TRBJ2-7, with D possibly TRBD1 on 5 matching bases. Trimming removed 5 bases at V and 0 bases at J, with 9 bases between. This CDR3 comprises 13 residues. Germline CDR1 reads SGHRS; CDR2 reads YFSETQ. CDR3 in amino acids: CASRDIISYEQYF. The CDR3 DNA reads as TGCGCCAGCAGGGACATCATCTCCTACGAGCAGTACTTC.

V and J are TRBV7-2 and TRBJ1-2; D gene ambiguous. Germline lookup yields CDR1 SGHTA and CDR2 FQGNSA. This CDR3 comprises 14 residues. The germline V and J ends were trimmed by 0 bases and 7 bases, with 12 bases remaining between them. As DNA, the CDR3 is TGTGCCAGCAGCTTAGCCGGGGTCCTGGGTGGCTACACCTTC. Translating gives CASSLAGVLGGYTF.

This clone was observed a single time. The rearrangement joins TRBV7-8 to TRBJ2-1, with 10 bases lining up with TRBD2. Germline CDR1 reads SGHVS; CDR2 reads FQNEAQ. This CDR3 comprises 15 residues. J was trimmed by 8 bases and V by 2 bases; bases with no gene match: 6. CDR3 DNA: TGTGCCAGCAGCTTACTGGGGACTAGCGCCGATGAGCAGTTCTTC. Translating gives CASSLLGTSADEQFF.

On this clone: Other DNA sequences in this specimen translate into the identical CDR3. The chain carries TRBV18 and TRBJ1-2; 7 positions match TRBD1. Germline loops: CDR1 KGHSH, CDR2 LQKENI. V gave up 2 bases and J gave up 6 bases; unmatched junction bases: 3. The CDR3 length is 13 residues. The DNA for the CDR3 is TGTGCCAGCTCACCAGGCCAGGGGGATGGCTACACCTTC. Protein sequence: CASSPGQGDGYTF.

The V call is TRBV5-1, the J call TRBJ2-7, with a weak D call TRBD2 (7 bases). Per the germline V gene, CDR1 is SGHRS and CDR2 is YFSETQ. Trimming removed 2 bases from V and 2 bases from J, with 23 bases in between. This CDR3 region has 18 residues. CDR3 sequence: CASSLRLLQGRGAYEQYF. The CDR3 region has the DNA TGCGCCAGCAGCTTAAGGTTGCTACAGGGCCGGGGGGCCTACGAGCAGTACTTC.

The rearrangement links TRBV9 to TRBJ2-3; 12 bases are a match to TRBD1. There are 16 residues in the CDR3. Germline V lookup: CDR1 SGDLS, CDR2 YYNGEE. Unmatched junction bases numbered 15, after V lost 4 bases and J lost 12 bases. Written as DNA, the CDR3 is TGTGCCAGCAGCCTCCTAGACGGGACAGGGGGCTTACGTCAGTATTTT. It specifies CASSLLDGTGGLRQYF.

This clone was counted a single time. J is TRBJ1-2 and V is TRBV4-1; D is perhaps TRBD1 (6 bases). The germline CDR1 and CDR2 sequences are MGHRA and YSYEKL. The length of the CDR3 is 16 residues. V was clipped by 5 bases and J by 4 bases, with 20 bases between them. The chain's CDR3 is CASSETARGGAYGYTF. In nucleotides, the CDR3 is TGCGCCAGCAGCGAAACGGCGAGGGGGGGAGCCTATGGCTACACCTTC.

The rearrangement joins TRBV12-3 or TRBV12-4 to TRBJ1-1; 7 bases are shared with TRBD1. V shed 7 bases and J 3 bases; nucleotides not matched to a gene: 5. There are 13 residues in the CDR3. CDR3 sequence (DNA): TGTGCCAGCACCAGAACAGGGGACACTGAAGCTTTCTTT. Its protein product is CASTRTGDTEAFF.

This clone came up a few times. This rearrangement joins TRBV2 to TRBJ2-1, with 7 bases aligning to TRBD2. CDR1 is SNHLY and CDR2 is FYNNEI in the germline V gene. V shed 3 bases and J 10 bases; nucleotides not matched to a gene: 9. This CDR3 comprises 14 residues. The DNA for the CDR3 is TGTGCCAGCAGTGAGAAGCGGGGCCGCGGGGAGCAGTTCTTC. Protein sequence: CASSEKRGRGEQFF.

In nucleotides, the CDR3 is TGTGCCAGCAGTTTTGGTGAGGGGGATGGCTACACCTTC. Translating it yields CASSFGEGDGYTF. The V and J genes are TRBV12-3 or TRBV12-4 and TRBJ1-2; a weak D match, TRBD1 (6 bases). V dropped 3 bases and J dropped 6 bases, with 11 bases sitting between them. The CDR3 covers 13 residues.

V is TRBV29-1 and J is TRBJ2-1; 12 positions match TRBD2. Trimming at V came to 5 bases and at J to 4 bases, leaving 6 bases not matched to a gene. There are 15 residues in the CDR3. Germline assignment: CDR1 SQVTM and CDR2 ANQGSEA. The CDR3 loop reads CSVPKTSGGYNEQFF. CDR3 coding DNA: TGCAGCGTTCCTAAGACTAGCGGGGGATACAATGAGCAGTTCTTC.

The chain joins TRBV6-5 to TRBJ1-5; D is possibly TRBD1 (6 bases). The length of the CDR3 is 15 residues. Germline V gene lookup returns CDR1 MNHEY and CDR2 SVGAGI. V was shortened by 2 bases and J by 7 bases, with 15 bases between the two germline ends. DNA of the CDR3: TGTGCCAGCAGTTACAGGGCAGGGGAAAACCAGCCCCAGCATTTT. Protein: CASSYRAGENQPQHF.

V usage is TRBV4-1 and J usage is TRBJ2-1; TRBD1 aligns across 7 bases. The V gene end was trimmed by 4 bases and the J gene end by 6 bases; junction bases not matched to a gene: 6. Per the germline V gene, CDR1 is MGHRA and CDR2 is YSYEKL. The CDR3 has 14 amino acids. The CDR3 loop is CASSPGTVINEQFF. In DNA, the CDR3 is TGCGCCAGCAGCCCCGGGACAGTTATCAATGAGCAGTTCTTC.

The chain uses TRBV5-1 and TRBJ2-3, with 9 bases aligning to TRBD2. The germline CDR1 and CDR2 sequences are SGHRS and YFSETQ. Losses at the gene ends were 0 bases for V and 4 bases for J; bases not matched to a gene: 3. The CDR3 extends over 15 amino acids. CDR3 sequence reads: CASSLGGGAADTQYF. The CDR3 nucleotides read TGCGCCAGCAGCTTGGGCGGGGGGGCCGCAGATACGCAGTATTTT. Full variable domain (missing parts from reference TRBV5-1 and TRBJ2-3): KAGVTQTPRYLIKTRGQQVTLSCSPISGHRSVSWYQQTPGQGLQFLFEYFSETQRNKGNFPGRFSGRQFSNSRSEMNVSTLELGDSALYLCASSLGGGAADTQYFGPGTRLTVL.

This clone was seen a handful of times. The chain uses TRBV5-6 and TRBJ1-5; D not resolved. Germline V gives CDR1 SGHDT, CDR2 YYEEEE. The CDR3 sequence is 14 residues long. V dropped 4 bases and J dropped 6 bases, with 14 bases sitting between them. The CDR3 nucleotides read TGTGCCAGCAGCCGACAAGGCACGAGTCAGCCCCAGCATTTT. It yields the protein CASSRQGTSQPQHF.